What follows are 3 T cell receptor beta chains derived from one specimen sequenced in a study of beta chain features in type 1 diabetes. Expressed TCRB transcripts were sequenced after all isolated RNA was converted to cDNA. Assay used: immunoSEQ multiplex PCR; TCRdb lists only in-frame clones, some missing. The top ten clones hold under 1.3% of a sample with about 290,000 clones, about 7.8% of them seen once. Sequencing used central memory CD4+ T cells from blood. These receptors came from a woman under 30 in good health.

This clone came up a few times. The chain recombines TRBV10-3 with TRBJ1-1, with 9 nucleotides matching TRBD1. In germline, CDR1 is ENHRY, CDR2 SYGVKD. With V trimmed by 3 bases and J by 8 bases, 1 base remained unmatched. The CDR3 has 12 amino acids. The CDR3 nucleotides read TGTGCCATCAGTGAACAGGGGGCGGAAGCTTTCTTT. Protein: CAISEQGAEAFF.

A few counts support this clone. The CDR3 is CASRVTVNTGELFF. The DNA of the CDR3 is TGCGCCAGCAGGGTAACGGTCAACACCGGGGAGCTGTTTTTT. V and J are TRBV5-1 and TRBJ2-2, with D hard to call. Germline V gives CDR1 SGHRS, CDR2 YFSETQ. The CDR3 covers 14 residues. V lost 5 bases, J lost 2 bases, and 10 bases lay in between.

At least ten counts were recorded for this clone. The chain is built from TRBV28 and TRBJ2-7; D might be TRBD2 (5 bases). The germline V and J ends were trimmed by 2 bases and 6 bases, with 11 bases remaining between them. This CDR3 region has 13 residues. Per germline, CDR1 MDHEN and CDR2 SYDVKM. CDR3 region: CASSLEWAGEQYV. In DNA form, the CDR3 reads TGTGCCAGCAGTTTAGAGTGGGCGGGCGAGCAGTACGTC.